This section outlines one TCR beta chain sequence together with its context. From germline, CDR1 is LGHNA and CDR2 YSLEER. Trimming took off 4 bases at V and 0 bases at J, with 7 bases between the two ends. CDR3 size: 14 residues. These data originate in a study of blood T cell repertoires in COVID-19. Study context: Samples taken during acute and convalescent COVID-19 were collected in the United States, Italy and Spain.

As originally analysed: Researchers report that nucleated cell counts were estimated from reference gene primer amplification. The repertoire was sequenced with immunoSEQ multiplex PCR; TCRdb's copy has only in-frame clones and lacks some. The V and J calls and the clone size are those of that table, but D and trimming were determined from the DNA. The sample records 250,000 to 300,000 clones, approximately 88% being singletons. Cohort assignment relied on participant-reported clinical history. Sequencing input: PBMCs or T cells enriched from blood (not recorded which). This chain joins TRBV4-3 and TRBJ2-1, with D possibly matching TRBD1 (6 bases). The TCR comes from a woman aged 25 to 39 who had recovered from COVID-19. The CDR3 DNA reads TGCGCCAGCAGCCGGGACACCTCCTACAATGAGCAGTTCTTC. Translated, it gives CASSRDTSYNEQFF.